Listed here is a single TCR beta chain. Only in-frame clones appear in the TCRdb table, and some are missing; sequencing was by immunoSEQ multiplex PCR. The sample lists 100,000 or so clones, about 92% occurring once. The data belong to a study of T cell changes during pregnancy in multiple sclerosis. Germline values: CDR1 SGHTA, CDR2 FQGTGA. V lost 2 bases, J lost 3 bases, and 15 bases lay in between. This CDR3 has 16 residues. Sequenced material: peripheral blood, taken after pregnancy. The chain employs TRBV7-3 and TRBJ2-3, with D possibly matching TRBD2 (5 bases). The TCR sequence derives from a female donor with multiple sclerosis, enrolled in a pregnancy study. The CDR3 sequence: CASSLPTTELTDTQYF. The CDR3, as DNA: TGTGCCAGCAGCTTACCGACTACCGAATTGACAGATACGCAGTATTTT.